This is a list of T cell receptor beta chains from one sample in a study of identical twins. TCRdb reprocessed the 5' RACE reads via MiXCR and lists one record per CDR3 protein. The table has hundreds of thousands of distinct CDR3 sequences, 6% to 6.5% seen once; the top ten hold about 1.8%. The source material was naive T cells sorted from blood. Receptors were obtained from a man between 18 and 35 years old in good health. CDR3s include the opening cysteine and the closing phenylalanine or tryptophan. Fields, in order: clone size, V gene, J gene, CDR3 length, D gene, CDR3 protein, CDR3 DNA. A D gene is named only where the DNA matches it firmly. Not all rows give a size; the values are once, few, many and, for expanded clones, a class.

>many|TRBV4-1|TRBJ2-1|15|.
CASSQAKDWGDEQFF
TGCGCCAGCAGCCAAGCAAAAGACTGGGGGGATGAGCAGTTCTTC
>.|TRBV18|TRBJ2-3|16|.
CASSPNWRGSTDTQYF
TGTGCCAGCTCACCTAACTGGCGCGGGAGCACAGATACGCAGTATTTT
>many|TRBV28|TRBJ1-1|13|.
CASRDGQNTEAFF
TGTGCCAGCAGGGACGGACAGAACACTGAAGCTTTCTTT
>few|TRBV5-1|TRBJ2-3|16|TRBD1
CASSLRDRGITDTQYF
TGCGCCAGCAGCTTGCGGGACAGGGGGATCACAGATACGCAGTATTTT
>.|TRBV28|TRBJ2-7|17|TRBD1
CASSFYGTGLYPGEQYF
TGTGCCAGCAGTTTTTACGGGACAGGGCTCTACCCGGGTGAGCAGTACTTC
>.|TRBV6-1|TRBJ2-2|17|TRBD1
CASRGNHRGSNTGELFF
TGTGCCAGCAGAGGGAATCACAGGGGATCGAACACCGGGGAGCTGTTTTTT
>few|TRBV11-2|TRBJ1-1|17|.
CASSLEDPPRLNTEAFF
TGTGCCAGCAGCTTAGAAGATCCTCCGCGCCTGAACACTGAAGCTTTCTTT
>few|TRBV5-1|TRBJ1-4|15|TRBD1
CASTPRTGQNEKLFF
TGCGCCAGCACCCCTCGGACAGGGCAGAATGAAAAACTGTTTTTT
>many|TRBV7-2|TRBJ1-1|15|.
CASSLARVRGTEAFF
TGTGCCAGCAGCTTAGCGCGGGTCAGGGGCACTGAAGCTTTCTTT
>.|TRBV5-1|TRBJ2-2|16|.
CASSLGTSVNTGELFF
TGCGCCAGCAGCTTGGGGACGAGTGTGAACACCGGGGAGCTGTTTTTT
>many|TRBV5-6|TRBJ2-1|15|.
CASRSLRGAGNEQFF
TGTGCCAGCAGATCCCTTAGGGGAGCGGGCAATGAGCAGTTCTTC
>few|TRBV24-1|TRBJ2-1|13|.
CATSNAPYNEQFF
TGTGCCACCAGTAACGCCCCCTACAATGAGCAGTTCTTC
>many|TRBV11-1|TRBJ1-1|13|TRBD1
CASSLRGLTEAFF
TGTGCCAGCAGCCTGAGGGGGCTAACTGAAGCTTTCTTT
>many|TRBV27|TRBJ2-7|13|.
CASSLTQAYEQYF
TGTGCCAGCAGCCTGACTCAAGCCTACGAGCAGTACTTC
>few|TRBV4-1|TRBJ2-3|18|TRBD2
CASSQERWGGPVADTQYF
TGCGCCAGCAGCCAAGAAAGGTGGGGAGGGCCCGTTGCAGATACGCAGTATTTT
>.|TRBV3-1|TRBJ1-1|12|.
CASSQDPPEAFF
TGTGCCAGCAGCCAAGACCCGCCCGAAGCTTTCTTT